Each of the 25 T cell receptor beta chains below was sequenced from the same sample in a study of early T cells in non-severe SARS-CoV-2 infection. TCRdb redid the calling of the 5' RACE reads with MiXCR, one entry per CDR3 protein. The sample has 51,000 or so distinct CDR3 sequences, approximately 10% seen once. Sequencing input: whole blood. These receptors all stem from an adult who was a healthcare worker with PCR-confirmed SARS-CoV-2 infection or an uninfected control (not recorded which).

This chain joins TRBV5-4 and TRBJ2-5; 10 bases map to TRBD2. The CDR3 spans 15 residues. The germline gives CDR1 SGHNT, CDR2 YYREEE (reference sequence). V lost 5 bases, J lost 7 bases, and 11 bases stayed unmatched. Written as DNA, the CDR3 is TGTGCCAGCAGTACCCGGCTAGCGGGAGATGGGACCCAGTACTTC. This encodes CASSTRLAGDGTQYF.

This clonotype occurred a few times. V and J are TRBV5-1 and TRBJ1-1; the D is unclear. Per the germline V gene, CDR1 is SGHRS and CDR2 is YFSETQ. The CDR3 consists of 11 residues. V was cut by 6 bases and J by 1 base, with 4 bases left in between. The CDR3, as DNA: TGCGCCAGCAACTCGAACACTGAAGCTTTCTTT. Residues: CASNSNTEAFF. The variable domain in full, with the rest retrieved from reference TRBV5-1 and TRBJ1-1, is KAGVTQTPRYLIKTRGQQVTLSCSPISGHRSVSWYQQTPGQGLQFLFEYFSETQRNKGNFPGRFSGRQFSNSRSEMNVSTLELGDSALYLCASNSNTEAFFGQGTRLTVV.

The chain uses TRBV6-2 or TRBV6-3 and TRBJ2-2; D is ambiguous. In germline, CDR1 is MNHEY, CDR2 SVGEGT. CDR3 length: 11 residues. V was shortened by 6 bases and J by 6 bases, with 5 bases between the two germline ends. CDR3 loop: CASSRPGELFF. The CDR3 DNA sequence: TGTGCCAGCAGCCGGCCCGGGGAGCTGTTTTTT.

The table lists this clonotype with a few counts. The rearrangement joins TRBV20-1 to TRBJ1-5; a weak D match, TRBD1 (5 bases). Germline assignment: CDR1 DFQATT and CDR2 SNEGSKA (reference sequence). The CDR3 is 13 amino acids. V shed 4 bases and J shed 7 bases, with 14 bases lying between them. The CDR3, as DNA: TGCAGTGCTACTCCGGGACGGGGCCAGCCCCAGCATTTT. Translating gives CSATPGRGQPQHF.

This clonotype was counted only a few times. The chain is built from TRBV5-1 and TRBJ2-3, with TRBD1 as a possible D gene (5 bases). V dropped 7 bases and J dropped 0 bases, with 12 bases sitting between them. Germline V lookup: CDR1 SGHRS, CDR2 YFSETQ. CDR3 length equals 14 residues. CDR3 nucleotide sequence: TGCGCCAGCGGGCCGACAGCTAGCACAGATACGCAGTATTTT. This sequence encodes CASGPTASTDTQYF. Based on the CDR3 plus reference TRBV5-1 and TRBJ2-3, the full variable domain is KAGVTQTPRYLIKTRGQQVTLSCSPISGHRSVSWYQQTPGQGLQFLFEYFSETQRNKGNFPGRFSGRQFSNSRSEMNVSTLELGDSALYLCASGPTASTDTQYFGPGTRLTVL.

This clonotype was seen more than once but under ten times. The chain uses TRBV7-2 and TRBJ2-7, with 8 bases identical to TRBD2. Germline loops: CDR1 SGHTA, CDR2 FQGNSA. The CDR3 is 17 amino acids. The ends lost 3 bases at V and 4 bases at J; junction bases unmatched: 14. CDR3 bases: TGTGCCAGCAGCTTTCCTTCAGCGGGGGTAGAGACTTACGAGCAGTACTTC. This translates into CASSFPSAGVETYEQYF.

There are many counts of this clonotype. J is TRBJ2-7 and V is TRBV6-5, with unresolved D. The CDR3 runs 14 residues. V was pared by 6 bases and J by 6 bases, with 18 bases between. CDR1 and CDR2 (germline): MNHEY, SVGAGI. CDR3 sequence: CASSNHKPSGEQYF. The DNA of the CDR3 is TGTGCCAGCAGCAACCACAAACCCTCCGGCGAGCAGTACTTC.

This clonotype was counted many times. V and J are TRBV11-2 and TRBJ2-3, with no clear D. The V gene lost 5 bases and the J gene lost 0 bases, with 3 bases spanning the gap. This CDR3 comprises 12 residues. CDR1 and CDR2 from the germline V gene are SGHAT and FQNNGV. CDR3 region: CASSPSTDTQYF. The CDR3 DNA reads TGTGCCAGCAGCCCCAGCACAGATACGCAGTATTTT.

The rearrangement uses TRBV28 and TRBJ1-6, with 9 bases that match TRBD1. The CDR3 consists of 12 residues. From germline, CDR1 is MDHEN and CDR2 SYDVKM. Trimming took 10 bases from V and 9 from J; bases not matched to a gene: 4. DNA for the CDR3: TGTGCCACCGGGACAGGGACTTCACCCCTCCACTTT. This codes for CATGTGTSPLHF. Full variable domain (outside the CDR3, taken from reference TRBV28 and TRBJ1-6): DVKVTQSSRYLVKRTGEKVFLECVQDMDHENMFWYRQDPGLGLRLIYFSYDVKMKEKGDIPEGYSVSREKKERFSLILESASTNQTSMYLCATGTGTSPLHFGNGTRLTVT.

This clonotype was observed at least ten times. The CDR3 reads CASSLSQGARVISEAFF. Here the CDR3 DNA reads TGTGCCAGCAGCTTAAGTCAGGGGGCGCGGGTCATCTCTGAAGCTTTCTTT. The gene calls are TRBV7-2 and TRBJ1-1, with 8 nucleotides matching TRBD1. The CDR3 is made up of 17 amino acids. J lost 6 bases, V lost 2 bases, and 14 bases had no gene match. The V gene's germline CDR1 is SGHTA and CDR2 FQGNSA.

This clonotype was observed many times. This chain joins TRBV7-8 and TRBJ1-2; D is possibly TRBD1 (6 bases). The CDR3 sequence is 14 residues long. V was trimmed by 1 base and J by 7 bases, leaving 13 bases between them. Germline assignment: CDR1 SGHVS and CDR2 FQNEAQ. The CDR3 DNA is TGTGCCAGCAGCTTAGTTGCAGGGGAAGGTGGCTACACCTTC. Translating it yields CASSLVAGEGGYTF.

This clonotype was found many times. The chain has TRBV7-2 and TRBJ2-5, with 7 bases aligning to TRBD2. The trim removed 5 bases at V and 7 bases at J, leaving 7 bases unmatched. This CDR3 region has 13 residues. Per the germline V gene, CDR1 is SGHTA and CDR2 is FQGNSA. CDR3 amino acids: CASSLGERGTQYF. The CDR3 DNA sequence: TGTGCCAGCAGCCTAGGGGAGCGGGGGACCCAGTACTTC.

This clonotype was counted at least ten times. The rearrangement links TRBV11-2 to TRBJ2-1; the match to TRBD2 covers 13 bases. J was trimmed by 1 base and V by 2 bases; bases with no gene match: 14. Germline V CDR1 and CDR2: SGHAT, FQNNGV. The CDR3 spans 21 residues. The CDR3 loop is CASSLFGLAGVVRSSYNEQFF. As DNA, the CDR3 is TGTGCCAGCAGCTTATTCGGACTAGCGGGAGTGGTAAGGAGTTCCTACAATGAGCAGTTCTTC.

J is TRBJ2-1 and V is TRBV20-1, with D possibly being TRBD1 (6 bases). From germline, CDR1 is DFQATT and CDR2 SNEGSKA (reference sequence). CDR3 length: 15 residues. V lost 4 bases and J 0 bases, leaving 13 bases between the germline ends. Here the CDR3 reads CSAILQGFSYNEQFF. The CDR3 DNA is TGCAGTGCTATACTACAGGGATTCTCCTACAATGAGCAGTTCTTC.

This sequence joins TRBV19 and TRBJ2-5, with D perhaps TRBD2 (6 bases). The CDR3 loop spans 13 amino acids. Germline loops: CDR1 LNHDA, CDR2 SQIVND (reference sequence). Trimming took off 9 bases at V and 10 bases at J, with 21 bases between the two ends. CDR3 bases: TGTGCCAGCAGTCCGGACACCATCGGGAGCCAGTACTTC. It yields the protein CASSPDTIGSQYF. Using reference TRBV19 and TRBJ2-5 for the parts outside the CDR3, the full variable domain is DGGITQSPKYLFRKEGQNVTLSCEQNLNHDAMYWYRQDPGQGLRLIYYSQIVNDFQKGDIAEGYSVSREKKESFPLTVTSAQKNPTAFYLCASSPDTIGSQYFGPGTRLLVL.

This clonotype was seen ten or more times. The CDR3 spells CASSQSPGQVAGELFF. As DNA, the CDR3 is TGTGCCAGCAGCCAAAGTCCGGGGCAAGTAGCCGGGGAGCTGTTTTTT. The V gene is TRBV4-2, the J gene TRBJ2-2; D possibly uses TRBD1 or TRBD2 (5 bases each). The V gene's germline CDR1 is LGHNA and CDR2 YNFKEQ. The CDR3 length is 16 residues. With 2 bases removed from V and 6 bases from J, the gap between germline ends came to 16 bases.

In this sample, this clonotype turned up many times. The rearrangement uses TRBV20-1 and TRBJ1-1, with D possibly being TRBD1 (5 bases). This CDR3 has 12 residues. V lost 2 bases, J lost 3 bases, and 7 bases lay in between. Germline V gives CDR1 DFQATT, CDR2 SNEGSKA (reference sequence). The CDR3 spells CSARPGDTEAFF. The CDR3 DNA follows: TGCAGTGCTAGACCGGGGGACACTGAAGCTTTCTTT.

The rearrangement links TRBV12-3 or TRBV12-4 to TRBJ2-7; TRBD1 might be the D (5 bases). The CDR3 contains 15 residues. The V end was cut by 3 bases, the J end by 6 bases, with 18 bases between. The CDR3 spells CASSLTVLNPGEQYF. The CDR3 coding sequence is TGTGCCAGCAGTTTGACAGTGCTAAACCCTGGCGAGCAGTACTTC.

This clonotype was seen a handful of times. V is TRBV5-1 and J is TRBJ2-1; D remains unclear. V was shortened by 6 bases and J by 0 bases, with 13 bases between the two germline ends. Germline values: CDR1 SGHRS, CDR2 YFSETQ. This CDR3 comprises 15 residues. The CDR3 region is CASTIPTLSYNEQFF. DNA for the CDR3: TGCGCCAGCACTATTCCAACCCTCTCCTACAATGAGCAGTTCTTC. Full variable domain (rest looked up from reference TRBV5-1 and TRBJ2-1): KAGVTQTPRYLIKTRGQQVTLSCSPISGHRSVSWYQQTPGQGLQFLFEYFSETQRNKGNFPGRFSGRQFSNSRSEMNVSTLELGDSALYLCASTIPTLSYNEQFFGPGTRLTVL.

The table lists this clonotype with many counts. The chain has TRBV6-2 or TRBV6-3 and TRBJ1-1; no definite D call. V was shortened by 5 bases and J by 0 bases, with 7 bases between the two germline ends. This CDR3 has 13 residues. Looked up from germline, CDR1 is MNHEY and CDR2 is SVGEGT. CDR3 amino acids: CASSPRLNTEAFF. The CDR3 DNA reads as TGTGCCAGCAGTCCCCGTTTGAACACTGAAGCTTTCTTT.

This clonotype was seen a handful of times. CDR3 sequence reads: CASSYLPQGLSEQYF. The CDR3 DNA follows: TGTGCCAGCAGTTACTTACCTCAGGGTCTCTCCGAGCAGTACTTC. The chain combines TRBV6-6 with TRBJ2-7; possibly TRBD1 for D (5 bases). The V end was cut by 1 base, the J end by 6 bases, with 16 bases between. This CDR3 is 15 amino acids long. Germline V gene lookup returns CDR1 MNHNY and CDR2 SVGAGI (reference sequence).

This clonotype was detected a few times. The chain employs TRBV4-3 and TRBJ2-1; D gene ambiguous. Trimming pared 1 base from V and 10 bases from J, leaving 17 bases between. CDR1 and CDR2 (germline): LGHNA, YSLEER. The CDR3 totals 15 residues. CDR3 sequence: CASSQAPNPRVEQFF. The DNA for the CDR3 is TGCGCCAGCAGCCAAGCGCCTAACCCTAGAGTGGAGCAGTTCTTC.

This clonotype has ten or more counts. The chain uses TRBV28 and TRBJ2-5, with D possibly matching TRBD2 (6 bases). The length of the CDR3 is 13 residues. CDR1 is MDHEN, CDR2 SYDVKM, per germline. V lost 7 bases and J 4 bases, leaving 13 bases between the germline ends. CDR3 coding DNA: TGTGCCAGCAACGGGGGTCTTCGAGAGACCCAGTACTTC. Protein sequence: CASNGGLRETQYF.

This clonotype was seen at least ten times. The J gene is TRBJ2-7, the V gene TRBV3-1; D is ambiguous. The ends were cut back, 7 bases at V and 6 bases at J, with 16 bases in the middle. The CDR3 runs to 13 residues. CDR1 and CDR2 from the germline V gene are LGHDT and YNNKEL (reference sequence). Here the CDR3 reads CASTSSILGEQYF. The CDR3 DNA reads as TGTGCCAGCACGAGTAGCATTTTGGGCGAGCAGTACTTC.

Only a few counts were recorded for this clonotype. This chain joins TRBV11-2 and TRBJ2-1; 7 bases agree with TRBD2. The trim removed 3 bases at V and 9 bases at J, leaving 8 bases unmatched. The CDR3 consists of 14 residues. Germline V lookup: CDR1 SGHAT, CDR2 FQNNGV. CDR3 loop: CASSFKAGWGEQFF. CDR3 DNA: TGTGCCAGCAGCTTCAAAGCGGGATGGGGTGAGCAGTTCTTC.